One sample yielded the 26 T cell receptor beta chains listed below, sequenced in a study of shared clonotypes between healthy human individuals. Sequenced by immunoSEQ multiplex PCR; TCRdb stores in-frame clones only, minus some. Seen here are about 480,000 clones, less than 85% observed once, and the top ten hold roughly 13%. Sequenced material: PBMCs. The receptors derive from a woman in her 40s in good health. Some clones in this sample may be carry-over from other donors' samples.

The chain joins TRBV9 to TRBJ2-1; 9 bases agree with TRBD2. The J segment lost 5 bases and the V segment lost 3 bases, leaving 6 bases of the junction unmatched. CDR1 SGDLS and CDR2 YYNGEE come from the germline V gene. The CDR3 contains 15 residues. The DNA of the CDR3 is TGTGCCAGCAGCGCCGGGACTAGCCTAGACAATGAGCAGTTCTTC. It codes for CASSAGTSLDNEQFF. Full variable domain (missing parts from reference TRBV9 and TRBJ2-1): DSGVTQTPKHLITATGQRVTLRCSPRSGDLSVYWYQQSLDQGLQFLIQYYNGEERAKGNILERFSAQQFPDLHSELNLSSLELGDSALYFCASSAGTSLDNEQFFGPGTRLTVL.

V usage is TRBV28 and J usage is TRBJ2-7; D is possibly TRBD2 (6 bases). Germline lookup yields CDR1 MDHEN and CDR2 SYDVKM. The V and J ends lost 4 bases and 3 bases respectively, with 16 bases between them. This CDR3 comprises 15 residues. CDR3: CASSSWREARYEQYF. In nucleotides, the CDR3 is TGTGCCAGCAGTTCGTGGAGGGAAGCCCGCTACGAGCAGTACTTC.

The gene calls are TRBV19 and TRBJ2-1; TRBD2 aligns across 9 bases. The CDR3 is made up of 16 amino acids. With V trimmed by 6 bases and J by 4 bases, 10 bases remained unmatched. CDR1 is LNHDA, CDR2 SQIVND, per germline (reference sequence). CDR3 region: CASRGGRREGYNEQFF. In DNA form, the CDR3 reads TGTGCCAGTAGGGGAGGGAGGCGGGAGGGGTACAATGAGCAGTTCTTC.

The rearrangement joins TRBV5-5 to TRBJ1-1; D is perhaps TRBD1 (6 bases). The V gene lost 4 bases and the J gene lost 4 bases, with 14 bases spanning the gap. This CDR3 is 14 amino acids long. Germline CDR1 reads SGHKS; CDR2 reads YYEKEE (reference sequence). CDR3 sequence (DNA): TGTGCCAGCAGCCTAACAGGGACGAGCACTGAAGCTTTCTTT. This sequence encodes CASSLTGTSTEAFF.

The chain carries TRBV5-8 and TRBJ2-7; 12 bases agree with TRBD2. The CDR3 totals 16 residues. Germline CDR1 reads SGHTS; CDR2 reads YDEGEE. Trimming at V came to 4 bases and at J to 3 bases, leaving 8 bases not matched to a gene. The CDR3 DNA sequence: TGTGCCAGCAGCCCCATACTAGCGGGAGGAATCTACGAGCAGTACTTC. It translates to CASSPILAGGIYEQYF.

The chain links TRBV5-1 to TRBJ2-2; 13 nucleotides line up with TRBD2. J was trimmed by 6 bases and V by 3 bases; bases with no gene match: 5. This CDR3 contains 16 residues. Germline CDR1 reads SGHRS; CDR2 reads YFSETQ. The CDR3: CASSWTSGRGAGELFF. The CDR3 DNA is TGCGCCAGCAGCTGGACTAGCGGGAGAGGCGCCGGGGAGCTGTTTTTT.

The rearrangement links TRBV19 to TRBJ2-1, with TRBD1 identical over 7 bases. CDR1 is LNHDA and CDR2 is SQIVND in the germline V gene (reference sequence). V shed 5 bases and J 8 bases; nucleotides not matched to a gene: 9. CDR3 length equals 14 residues. In nucleotides, the CDR3 is TGTGCCAGTAGTGACAGGGCGTTTTACGATGAGCAGTTCTTC. Residues: CASSDRAFYDEQFF. Full variable domain (remainder filled in from reference TRBV19 and TRBJ2-1): DGGITQSPKYLFRKEGQNVTLSCEQNLNHDAMYWYRQDPGQGLRLIYYSQIVNDFQKGDIAEGYSVSREKKESFPLTVTSAQKNPTAFYLCASSDRAFYDEQFFGPGTRLTVL.

The chain links TRBV30 to TRBJ1-5, with a tentative D call TRBD1 (6 bases). CDR1 GTSNPN and CDR2 SVGIG come from the germline V gene (reference sequence). Trimming took off 4 bases at V and 3 bases at J, with 19 bases between the two ends. The CDR3 has 16 amino acids. The CDR3 nucleotides read TGTGCCTGGACCGCGGTGGGGGGCCTACTCAATCAGCCCCAGCATTTT. This gives the protein CAWTAVGGLLNQPQHF.

The chain combines TRBV9 with TRBJ2-7; 8 bases map to TRBD2. Germline CDR1 and CDR2: SGDLS and YYNGEE. Germline trimming cut 3 bases from V and 0 bases from J; bases unmatched to any gene: 2. The CDR3 totals 14 residues. CDR3 region: CASSATSASYEQYF. CDR3 in DNA: TGTGCCAGCAGCGCGACTAGCGCCTCCTACGAGCAGTACTTC. Full variable domain (remainder filled in from reference TRBV9 and TRBJ2-7): DSGVTQTPKHLITATGQRVTLRCSPRSGDLSVYWYQQSLDQGLQFLIQYYNGEERAKGNILERFSAQQFPDLHSELNLSSLELGDSALYFCASSATSASYEQYFGPGTRLTVT.

V usage is TRBV6-4 and J usage is TRBJ2-1, with 11 bases lining up with TRBD2. The ends lost 7 bases at V and 8 bases at J; junction bases unmatched: 10. Looked up from germline, CDR1 is MRHNA and CDR2 is SNTAGT. The CDR3 spans 15 residues. Written as DNA, the CDR3 is TGTGCCAGCACCAAACTAGCGGGAGAGTTCGATGAGCAGTTCTTC. Protein sequence: CASTKLAGEFDEQFF.

The V call is TRBV4-1, the J call TRBJ1-4, with TRBD1 identical over 12 bases. The CDR3 covers 17 residues. Germline CDR1 is MGHRA and CDR2 is YSYEKL. V shed 4 bases and J 7 bases; nucleotides not matched to a gene: 10. The CDR3 region is CASSPSRDRGRREKLFF. The CDR3 DNA is TGCGCCAGCAGCCCGTCCCGGGACAGGGGGCGACGTGAAAAACTGTTTTTT.

The chain carries TRBV20-1 and TRBJ2-1; D is unresolved. V was pared by 8 bases and J by 12 bases, with 14 bases between. Per germline, CDR1 DFQATT and CDR2 SNEGSKA (reference sequence). This CDR3 is 10 amino acids long. DNA of the CDR3: TGCAGTCCCACTTTTGTTGCGCAGTTCTTC. Translated, it gives CSPTFVAQFF.

This rearrangement joins TRBV7-9 to TRBJ2-7, with TRBD1 matching 8 bases. Losses at the gene ends were 5 bases for V and 5 bases for J; bases not matched to a gene: 8. Germline-derived CDR1 and CDR2 are SEHNR and FQNEAQ (reference sequence). The CDR3 contains 14 residues. The CDR3 DNA sequence: TGTGCCAGCAGCACCGGACAGGGAAGCAACGAGCAGTACTTC. Protein: CASSTGQGSNEQYF. The variable domain in full, completed from reference TRBV7-9 and TRBJ2-7, reads DTGVSQNPRHKITKRGQNVTFRCDPISEHNRLYWYRQTLGQGPEFLTYFQNEAQLEKSRLLSDRFSAERPKGSFSTLEIQRTEQGDSAMYLCASSTGQGSNEQYFGPGTRLTVT.

The rearrangement uses TRBV9 and TRBJ1-2, with 7 bases aligning to TRBD1. This CDR3 spans 16 amino acids. The junction had 7 bases not matched to a gene; V was cut back by 0 bases and J by 2 bases. Germline V CDR1 and CDR2: SGDLS, YYNGEE. CDR3 in amino acids: CASSVGVGGVNYGYTF. Here the CDR3 DNA reads TGTGCCAGCAGCGTAGGGGTAGGGGGCGTCAACTATGGCTACACCTTC.

This chain connects TRBV9 to TRBJ1-2; TRBD1 is a possible D gene (5 bases). There are 13 residues in the CDR3. From germline, CDR1 is SGDLS and CDR2 YYNGEE. Trimming shortened V by 4 bases and J by 8 bases, and 15 bases separated the two germline ends. CDR3 nucleotides: TGTGCCAGCAGCCCTCGGGGGTTGAAAGGCTACACCTTC. Protein: CASSPRGLKGYTF.

The chain combines TRBV7-3 with TRBJ2-7; the match to TRBD2 covers 12 bases. Trimming took 0 bases from V and 6 from J; bases not matched to a gene: 6. The germline V gene has CDR1 SGHTA and CDR2 FQGTGA. The CDR3 has 16 amino acids. Written as DNA, the CDR3 is TGTGCCAGCAGCTTAACGCCGACTAGCGGGAGAGGCGAGCAGTACTTC. This encodes CASSLTPTSGRGEQYF.

The chain couples TRBV11-2 to TRBJ1-3; 7 nucleotides match TRBD1. The CDR3 has 15 residues. Losses at the gene ends were 1 base for V and 3 bases for J; bases not matched to a gene: 3. Germline assignment: CDR1 SGHAT and CDR2 FQNNGV. The CDR3 loop is CASSLGAGGGNTIYF. DNA of the CDR3: TGTGCCAGCAGCTTAGGGGCAGGGGGTGGAAACACCATATATTTT.

This sequence joins TRBV4-2 and TRBJ2-1, with 11 bases identical to TRBD2. The germline V gene encodes CDR1 LGHNA and CDR2 YNFKEQ. The CDR3 contains 15 residues. J was trimmed by 6 bases and V by 4 bases; bases with no gene match: 5. CDR3 residues: CASSLAGGPGNEQFF. The CDR3 DNA reads as TGTGCCAGCAGCCTAGCGGGAGGGCCCGGCAATGAGCAGTTCTTC.

This clone has just a few counts. This chain uses TRBV30 with TRBJ1-5, with 7 bases aligning to TRBD1. The CDR3 consists of 15 residues. Germline V gives CDR1 GTSNPN, CDR2 SVGIG (reference sequence). V lost 3 bases and J lost 6; bases outside the gene matches: 11. This CDR3 reads CAWSGLGQGVQPQHF. The CDR3, as DNA: TGTGCCTGGAGCGGCCTGGGGCAGGGGGTTCAGCCCCAGCATTTT.

The chain joins TRBV2 to TRBJ2-5; no definite D call. Germline values: CDR1 SNHLY, CDR2 FYNNEI. V lost 0 bases and J lost 2, with 7 bases in between. The CDR3 runs 14 residues. DNA of the CDR3: TGTGCCAGCAGTGAAGCAGGCATACAAGAGACCCAGTACTTC. It is translated as CASSEAGIQETQYF.

The chain has TRBV29-1 and TRBJ2-7; D is perhaps TRBD2 (6 bases). Germline CDR1 and CDR2: SQVTM and ANQGSEA. Trimming removed 7 bases from V and 4 bases from J, with 17 bases in between. This CDR3 region has 13 residues. The CDR3 sequence is CSAYWGLNYEQYF. The CDR3, as DNA: TGCAGCGCGTACTGGGGACTTAATTACGAGCAGTACTTC.

This clone was seen more than once but under ten times. The chain links TRBV7-2 to TRBJ1-1, with D hard to call. Germline CDR1 is SGHTA and CDR2 is FQGNSA. V lost 5 bases to trimming and J lost 0 bases, with 7 bases between them. This CDR3 has 13 amino acids. For the CDR3, the DNA is TGTGCCAGCAGCACGTCATTGAACACTGAAGCTTTCTTT. Translation gives CASSTSLNTEAFF.

Of note for this clone: Relative to the germline gene, one junction end is altered; a read error may explain this. The CDR3 DNA reads as TGCGCCAGCAGCGTAGGGTTAGTAGGCTCCAACAATGAGCAGTTCTTC. Translation: CASSVGLVGSNNEQFF. The chain is built from TRBV5-1 and TRBJ2-1, with unresolved D. Germline V gene data show CDR1 as SGHRS and CDR2 as YFSETQ. The CDR3 has 16 residues.

V is TRBV6-1 and J is TRBJ1-2; 8 bases map to TRBD1. V lost 6 bases, J lost 0 bases, and 6 bases stayed unmatched. In germline, CDR1 is MNHNS, CDR2 SASEGT. The CDR3 loop spans 15 amino acids. For the CDR3, the DNA is TGTGCCAGCAGAAAAGGACAGGGCCCTAACTATGGCTACACCTTC. This translates into CASRKGQGPNYGYTF.

This rearrangement joins TRBV28 to TRBJ1-1; D may be TRBD1 (6 bases). The ends were cut back, 6 bases at V and 1 base at J, with 9 bases in the middle. Germline CDR1 reads MDHEN; CDR2 reads SYDVKM. The CDR3 consists of 13 residues. DNA for the CDR3: TGTGCCAGCAGGTGGGGGGCGAACACTGAAGCTTTCTTT. Translated, it gives CASRWGANTEAFF.

The rearrangement joins TRBV5-6 to TRBJ2-2; 11 nucleotides match TRBD2. V dropped 4 bases and J dropped 5; count of bases not matched to a gene: 7. The CDR3 consists of 16 residues. Germline V gives CDR1 SGHDT, CDR2 YYEEEE. This CDR3 reads CASSPSGRMWTGELFF. The CDR3 DNA reads as TGTGCCAGCAGCCCTAGCGGGAGGATGTGGACCGGGGAGCTGTTTTTT.